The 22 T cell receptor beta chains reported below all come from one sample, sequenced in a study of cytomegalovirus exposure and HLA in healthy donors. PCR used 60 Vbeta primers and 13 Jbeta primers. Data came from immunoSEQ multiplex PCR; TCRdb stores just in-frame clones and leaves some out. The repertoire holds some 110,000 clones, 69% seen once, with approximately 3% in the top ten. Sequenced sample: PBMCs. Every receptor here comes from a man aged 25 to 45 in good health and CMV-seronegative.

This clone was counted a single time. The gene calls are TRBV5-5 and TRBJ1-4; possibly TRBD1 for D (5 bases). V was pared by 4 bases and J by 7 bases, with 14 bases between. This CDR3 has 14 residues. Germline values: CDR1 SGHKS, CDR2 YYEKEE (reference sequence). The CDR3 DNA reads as TGTGCCAGCAGCCCCGGGAGGGGCGGTGAAAAACTGTTTTTT. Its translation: CASSPGRGGEKLFF. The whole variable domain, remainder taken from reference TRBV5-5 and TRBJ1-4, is DAGVTQSPTHLIKTRGQQVTLRCSPISGHKSVSWYQQVLGQGPQFIFQYYEKEERGRGNFPDRFSARQFPNYSSELNVNALLLGDSALYLCASSPGRGGEKLFFGSGTQLSVL.

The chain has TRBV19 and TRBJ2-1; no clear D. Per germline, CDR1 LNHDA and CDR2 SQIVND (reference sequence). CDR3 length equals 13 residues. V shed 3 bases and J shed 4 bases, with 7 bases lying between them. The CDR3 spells CASSMLTYNEQFF. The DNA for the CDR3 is TGTGCCAGTAGTATGCTGACATACAATGAGCAGTTCTTC.

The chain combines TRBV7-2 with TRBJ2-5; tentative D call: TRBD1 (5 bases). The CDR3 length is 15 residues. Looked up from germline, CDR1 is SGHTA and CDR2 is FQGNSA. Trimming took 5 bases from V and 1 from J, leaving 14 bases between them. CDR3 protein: CASSPDWGLQETQYF. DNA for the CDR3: TGTGCCAGCAGCCCCGATTGGGGCCTCCAAGAGACCCAGTACTTC.

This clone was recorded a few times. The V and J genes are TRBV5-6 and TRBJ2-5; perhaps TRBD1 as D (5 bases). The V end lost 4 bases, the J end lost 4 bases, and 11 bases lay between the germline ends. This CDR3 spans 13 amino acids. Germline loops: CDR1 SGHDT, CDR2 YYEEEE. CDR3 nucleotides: TGTGCCAGCAGCACAGCAGGGATAGAGACCCAGTACTTC. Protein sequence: CASSTAGIETQYF.

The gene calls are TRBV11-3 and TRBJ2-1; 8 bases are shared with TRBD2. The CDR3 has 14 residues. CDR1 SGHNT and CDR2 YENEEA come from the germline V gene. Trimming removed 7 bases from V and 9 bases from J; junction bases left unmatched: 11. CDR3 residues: CASTIGGRSGEQFF. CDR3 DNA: TGTGCCAGCACCATTGGCGGGAGGTCTGGTGAGCAGTTCTTC.

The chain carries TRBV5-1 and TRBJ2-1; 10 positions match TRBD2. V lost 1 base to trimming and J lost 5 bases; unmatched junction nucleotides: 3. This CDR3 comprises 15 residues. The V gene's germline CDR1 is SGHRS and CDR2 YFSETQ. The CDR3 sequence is CASSLPLAGNNEQFF. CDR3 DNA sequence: TGCGCCAGCAGCTTGCCACTAGCGGGAAACAATGAGCAGTTCTTC.

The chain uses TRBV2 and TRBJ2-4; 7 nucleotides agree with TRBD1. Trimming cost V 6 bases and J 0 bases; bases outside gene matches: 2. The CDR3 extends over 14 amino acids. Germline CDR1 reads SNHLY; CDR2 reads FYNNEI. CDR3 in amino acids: CASRGTEAKNIQYF. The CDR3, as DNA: TGTGCCAGCAGGGGGACAGAAGCCAAAAACATTCAGTACTTC.

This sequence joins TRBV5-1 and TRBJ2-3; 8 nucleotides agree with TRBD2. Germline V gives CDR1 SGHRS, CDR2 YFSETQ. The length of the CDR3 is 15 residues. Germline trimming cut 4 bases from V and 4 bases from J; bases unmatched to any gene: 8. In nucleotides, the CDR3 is TGCGCCAGCAGCCCGTCGGGAGGGACCCCAGATACGCAGTATTTT. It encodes CASSPSGGTPDTQYF.

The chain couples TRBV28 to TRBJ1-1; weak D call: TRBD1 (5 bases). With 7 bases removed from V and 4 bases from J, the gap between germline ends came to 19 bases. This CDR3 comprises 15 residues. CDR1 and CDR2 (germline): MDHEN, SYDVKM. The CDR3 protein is CASMSFGGDGTEAFF. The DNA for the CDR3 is TGTGCCAGCATGTCGTTTGGGGGGGACGGCACTGAAGCTTTCTTT.

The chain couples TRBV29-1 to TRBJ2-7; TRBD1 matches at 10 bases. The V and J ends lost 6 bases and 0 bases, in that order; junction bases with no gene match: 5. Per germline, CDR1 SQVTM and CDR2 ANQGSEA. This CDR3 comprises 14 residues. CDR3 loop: CSVRTGGSSYEQYF. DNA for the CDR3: TGCAGCGTCAGGACAGGGGGAAGCTCCTACGAGCAGTACTTC.

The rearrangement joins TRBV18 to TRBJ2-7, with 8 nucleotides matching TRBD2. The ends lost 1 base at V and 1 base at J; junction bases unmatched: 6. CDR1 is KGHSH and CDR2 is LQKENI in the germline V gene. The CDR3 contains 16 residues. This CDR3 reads CASSPRRQRGSYEQYF. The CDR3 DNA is TGTGCCAGCTCACCACGGAGACAGCGGGGGTCCTACGAGCAGTACTTC.

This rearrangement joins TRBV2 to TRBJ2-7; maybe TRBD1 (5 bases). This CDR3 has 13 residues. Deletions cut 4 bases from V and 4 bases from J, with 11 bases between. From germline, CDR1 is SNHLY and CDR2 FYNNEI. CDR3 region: CASSVDSPYEQYF. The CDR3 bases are TGTGCCAGCAGTGTCGACAGCCCGTACGAGCAGTACTTC.

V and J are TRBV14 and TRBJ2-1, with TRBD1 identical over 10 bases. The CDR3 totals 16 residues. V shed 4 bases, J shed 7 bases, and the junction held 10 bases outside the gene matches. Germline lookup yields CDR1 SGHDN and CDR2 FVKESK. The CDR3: CASSPVGQGTRNEQFF. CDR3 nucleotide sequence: TGTGCCAGCAGCCCTGTGGGACAGGGGACGAGGAATGAGCAGTTCTTC.

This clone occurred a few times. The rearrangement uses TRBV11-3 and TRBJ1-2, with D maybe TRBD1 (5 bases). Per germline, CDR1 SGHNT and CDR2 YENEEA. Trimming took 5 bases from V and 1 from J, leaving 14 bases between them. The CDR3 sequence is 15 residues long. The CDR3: CASSPYRSLNYGYTF. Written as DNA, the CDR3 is TGTGCCAGCAGCCCCTACAGGTCTCTTAACTATGGCTACACCTTC.

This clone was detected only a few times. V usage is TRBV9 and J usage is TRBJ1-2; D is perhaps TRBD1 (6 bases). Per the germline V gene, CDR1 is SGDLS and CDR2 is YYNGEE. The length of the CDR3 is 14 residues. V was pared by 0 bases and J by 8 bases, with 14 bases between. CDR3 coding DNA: TGTGCCAGCAGCGTAGTGCAGGGGCAGGGGGGCTACACCTTC. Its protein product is CASSVVQGQGGYTF. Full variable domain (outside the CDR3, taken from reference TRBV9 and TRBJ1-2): DSGVTQTPKHLITATGQRVTLRCSPRSGDLSVYWYQQSLDQGLQFLIQYYNGEERAKGNILERFSAQQFPDLHSELNLSSLELGDSALYFCASSVVQGQGGYTFGSGTRLTVV.

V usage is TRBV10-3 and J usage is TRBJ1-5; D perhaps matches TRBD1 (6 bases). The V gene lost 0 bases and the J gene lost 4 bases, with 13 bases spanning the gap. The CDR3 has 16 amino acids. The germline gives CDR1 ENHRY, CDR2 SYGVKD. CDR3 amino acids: CAISESPGGGNQPQHF. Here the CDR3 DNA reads TGTGCCATCAGTGAGTCCCCTGGGGGCGGGAATCAGCCCCAGCATTTT.

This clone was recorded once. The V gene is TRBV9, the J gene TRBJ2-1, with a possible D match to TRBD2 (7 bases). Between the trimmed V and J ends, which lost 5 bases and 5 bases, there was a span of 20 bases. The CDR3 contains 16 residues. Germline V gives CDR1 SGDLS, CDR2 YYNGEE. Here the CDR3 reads CASRAREGKGDNEQFF. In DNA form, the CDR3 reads TGTGCCAGCAGGGCGAGGGAGGGGAAGGGGGACAATGAGCAGTTCTTC.

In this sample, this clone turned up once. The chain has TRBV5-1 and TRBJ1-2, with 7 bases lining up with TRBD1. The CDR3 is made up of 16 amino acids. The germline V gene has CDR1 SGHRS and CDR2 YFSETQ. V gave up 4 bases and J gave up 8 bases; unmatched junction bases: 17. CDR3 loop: CASSPWSVRGARGYTF. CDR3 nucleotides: TGCGCCAGCAGCCCCTGGTCGGTCAGGGGGGCGAGGGGCTACACCTTC.

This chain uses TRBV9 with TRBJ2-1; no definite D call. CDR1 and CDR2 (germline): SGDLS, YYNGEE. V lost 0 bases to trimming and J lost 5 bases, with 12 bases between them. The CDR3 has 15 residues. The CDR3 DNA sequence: TGTGCCAGCAGCGTAGTAGACGGGTCAGACAATGAGCAGTTCTTC. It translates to CASSVVDGSDNEQFF.

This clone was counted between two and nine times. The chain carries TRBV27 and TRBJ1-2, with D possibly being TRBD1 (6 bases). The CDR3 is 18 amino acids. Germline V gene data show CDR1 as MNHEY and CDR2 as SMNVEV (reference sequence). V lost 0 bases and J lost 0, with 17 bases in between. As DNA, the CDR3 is TGTGCCAGCAGTTTATCGGCCACAGGGCCTCTAGCTAACTATGGCTACACCTTC. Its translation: CASSLSATGPLANYGYTF.

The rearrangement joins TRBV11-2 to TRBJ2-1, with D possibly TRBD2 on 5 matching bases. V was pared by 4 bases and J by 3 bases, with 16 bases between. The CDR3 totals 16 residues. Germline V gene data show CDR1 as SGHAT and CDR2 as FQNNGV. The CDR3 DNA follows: TGTGCCAGCAGCTCGAGCCGGGCGGACTTCTACAATGAGCAGTTCTTC. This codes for CASSSSRADFYNEQFF.

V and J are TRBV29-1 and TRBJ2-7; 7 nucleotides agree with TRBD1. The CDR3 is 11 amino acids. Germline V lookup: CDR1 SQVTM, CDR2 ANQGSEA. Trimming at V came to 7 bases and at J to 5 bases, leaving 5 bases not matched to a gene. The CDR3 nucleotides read TGCAGCGCGGGACAGAATAACGAGCAGTACTTC. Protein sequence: CSAGQNNEQYF.